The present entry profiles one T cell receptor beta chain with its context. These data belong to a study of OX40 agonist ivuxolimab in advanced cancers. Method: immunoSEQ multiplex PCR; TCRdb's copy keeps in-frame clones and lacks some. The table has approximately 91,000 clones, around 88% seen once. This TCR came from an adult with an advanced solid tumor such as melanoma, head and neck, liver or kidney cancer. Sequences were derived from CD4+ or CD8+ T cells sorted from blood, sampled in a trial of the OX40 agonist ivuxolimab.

CDR3 coding DNA: TGTGCCAGTAGTTCCACAGGAACTGGGGAGCTGTTTTTT. Translated: CASSSTGTGELFF. The chain joins TRBV19 to TRBJ2-2; D might be TRBD1 (5 bases). The CDR3 consists of 13 residues. Germline loops: CDR1 LNHDA, CDR2 SQIVND (reference sequence). With 5 bases removed from V and 8 bases from J, the gap between germline ends came to 12 bases. The full variable domain, completed using reference TRBV19 and TRBJ2-2, is DGGITQSPKYLFRKEGQNVTLSCEQNLNHDAMYWYRQDPGQGLRLIYYSQIVNDFQKGDIAEGYSVSREKKESFPLTVTSAQKNPTAFYLCASSSTGTGELFFGEGSRLTVL.